This is a list of T cell receptor beta chains from one sample in a study of tumor and adjacent non-tumor tissue in lung cancer. TCRdb recomputed calls from the multiplex PCR reads with MiXCR, one row per CDR3 protein. This sample has around 99,000 distinct CDR3 sequences, with about 61% found just once. Specimen: distant non-tumor lung tissue. All receptors derive from a man in his 60s with non-small cell lung cancer. CDR3s include the opening cysteine and the closing phenylalanine or tryptophan. The D gene is left open where the match is weak. Clone size is shown for a subset of rows, as once, few, many or a class of expanded clone.

14	-	TRBV6-2/TRBV6-3	-	TRBJ2-7	CASTFSWRHNEQYF	TGTGCCAGCACTTTTAGCTGGAGGCACAACGAGCAGTACTTC
14	-	TRBV6-5	-	TRBJ1-3	CARRSTVAGNTIYF	TGTGCCCGCAGGTCGACAGTGGCCGGAAACACCATATATTTT
16	many	TRBV13	-	TRBJ1-3	CASSDRAVLSGNTIYF	TGTGCCAGCAGCGACCGGGCCGTCCTCTCTGGAAACACCATATATTTT
15	many	TRBV12-3/TRBV12-4	TRBD2	TRBJ2-3	CASSQTSGYSDTQYF	TGTGCCAGCAGTCAGACTAGCGGGTATTCAGATACGCAGTATTTT
14	-	TRBV10-2	TRBD1	TRBJ1-2	CASSNRDRACGYTF	TGCGCCAGCAGTAACCGGGACAGGGCATGTGGCTACACCTTC
15	few	TRBV11-2	TRBD2	TRBJ2-1	CASGPPGLVAHEQFF	TGTGCCAGCGGCCCCCCGGGACTAGTGGCCCATGAGCAGTTCTTC
13	-	TRBV20-1	-	TRBJ1-2	CSASQPANYGYIF	TGCAGTGCTAGTCAACCAGCTAACTATGGCTACATCTTC
15	few	TRBV5-4	-	TRBJ1-4	CASSPEGGFNERLFF	TGTGCCAGCAGCCCTGAGGGCGGGTTTAATGAAAGACTGTTTTTT
12	-	TRBV10-2	TRBD1	TRBJ1-1	CADSEQGTEAFF	TGCGCCGACAGTGAACAGGGGACTGAAGCTTTCTTT
15	-	TRBV6-5	-	TRBJ1-1	CASKTGRMMNTEAFF	TGTGCCAGCAAAACAGGACGGATGATGAACACTGAAGCTTTCTTT
15	-	TRBV6-5	-	TRBJ1-3	CASTLSPSSGSTIYF	TGTGCCAGCACTCTTAGTCCCTCCTCTGGAAGCACCATATATTTT
14	many	TRBV12-3/TRBV12-4	-	TRBJ2-1	CASSPRLVGNEQFF	TGTGCCAGCAGTCCACGACTAGTAGGCAATGAGCAGTTCTTC
18	-	TRBV12-3/TRBV12-4	TRBD2	TRBJ2-3	CANSPPFLAGLARDTQYF	TGTGCCAACAGCCCTCCCTTTCTAGCGGGACTTGCCAGAGATACGCAGTATTTT
14	-	TRBV12-3/TRBV12-4	-	TRBJ1-5	CASQGRERNQPQHF	TGTGCCAGCCAAGGAAGGGAACGCAATCAGCCCCAACATTTT
12	-	TRBV6-1	TRBD1	TRBJ2-7	CTSSGDRREQYF	TGTACTAGCAGTGGGGACAGGCGCGAGCAGTACTTC
13	-	TRBV4-1	-	TRBJ1-6	CANSQEGHSPLHF	TGCGCCAACAGCCAAGAGGGGCATTCACCCCTCCACTTT
13	-	TRBV6-1	-	TRBJ1-6	CANSEAHSSPLHF	TGTGCCAACAGTGAAGCTCACAGTTCACCCCTCCACTTT
15	-	TRBV11-3	-	TRBJ1-1	CASWGPGQCGTEAFF	TGTGCCAGCTGGGGCCCGGGTCAGTGCGGCACTGAAGCTTTCTTT